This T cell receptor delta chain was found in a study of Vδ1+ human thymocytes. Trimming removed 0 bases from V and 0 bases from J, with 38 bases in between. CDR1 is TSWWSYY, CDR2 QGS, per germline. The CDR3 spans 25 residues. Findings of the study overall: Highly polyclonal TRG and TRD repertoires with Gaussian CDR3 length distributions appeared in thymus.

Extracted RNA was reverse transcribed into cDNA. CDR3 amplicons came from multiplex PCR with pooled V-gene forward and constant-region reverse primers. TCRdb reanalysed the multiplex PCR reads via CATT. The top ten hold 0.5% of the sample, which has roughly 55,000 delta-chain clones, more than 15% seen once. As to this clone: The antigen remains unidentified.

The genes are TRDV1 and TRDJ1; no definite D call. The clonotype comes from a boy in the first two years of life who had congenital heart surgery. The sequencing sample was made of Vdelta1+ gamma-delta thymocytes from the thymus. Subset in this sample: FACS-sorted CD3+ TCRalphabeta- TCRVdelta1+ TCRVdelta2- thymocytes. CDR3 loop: CALGELNPLSVVRHHTPKDTDKLIF. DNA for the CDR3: TGTGCTCTTGGGGAACTGAATCCCCTATCGGTGGTGAGACACCATACCCCGAAGGACACCGATAAACTCATCTTT.